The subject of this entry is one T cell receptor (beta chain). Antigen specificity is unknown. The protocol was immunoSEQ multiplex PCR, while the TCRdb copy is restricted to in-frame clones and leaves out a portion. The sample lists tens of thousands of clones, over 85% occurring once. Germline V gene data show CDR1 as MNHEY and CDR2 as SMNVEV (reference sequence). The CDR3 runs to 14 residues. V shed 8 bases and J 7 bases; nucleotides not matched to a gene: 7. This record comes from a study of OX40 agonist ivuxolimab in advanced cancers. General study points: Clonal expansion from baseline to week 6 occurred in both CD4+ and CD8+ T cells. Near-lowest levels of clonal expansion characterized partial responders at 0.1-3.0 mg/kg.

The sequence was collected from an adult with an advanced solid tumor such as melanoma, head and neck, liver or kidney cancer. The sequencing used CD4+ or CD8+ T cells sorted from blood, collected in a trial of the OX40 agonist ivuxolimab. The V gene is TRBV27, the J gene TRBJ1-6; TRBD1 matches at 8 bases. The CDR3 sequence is CASHRTGNNSPLHF. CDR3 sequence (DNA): TGTGCCAGCCACCGGACAGGGAACAATTCACCCCTCCACTTT.